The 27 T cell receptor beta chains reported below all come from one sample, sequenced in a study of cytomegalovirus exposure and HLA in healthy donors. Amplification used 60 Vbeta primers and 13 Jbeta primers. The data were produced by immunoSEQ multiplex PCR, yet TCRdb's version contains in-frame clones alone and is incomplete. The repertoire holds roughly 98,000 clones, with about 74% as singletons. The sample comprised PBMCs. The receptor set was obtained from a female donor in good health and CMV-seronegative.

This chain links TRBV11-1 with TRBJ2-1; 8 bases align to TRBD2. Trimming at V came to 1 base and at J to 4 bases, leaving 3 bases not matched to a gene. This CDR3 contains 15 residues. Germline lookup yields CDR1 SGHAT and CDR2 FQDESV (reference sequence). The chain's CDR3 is CASSLEASGYNEQFF. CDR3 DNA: TGTGCCAGCAGCTTAGAGGCTAGCGGGTACAATGAGCAGTTCTTC.

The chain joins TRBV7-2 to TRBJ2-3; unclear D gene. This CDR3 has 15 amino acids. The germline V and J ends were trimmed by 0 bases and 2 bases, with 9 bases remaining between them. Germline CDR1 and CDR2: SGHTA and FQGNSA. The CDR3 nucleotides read TGTGCCAGCAGCTTAGCATCTACCAACACAGATACGCAGTATTTT. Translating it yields CASSLASTNTDTQYF.

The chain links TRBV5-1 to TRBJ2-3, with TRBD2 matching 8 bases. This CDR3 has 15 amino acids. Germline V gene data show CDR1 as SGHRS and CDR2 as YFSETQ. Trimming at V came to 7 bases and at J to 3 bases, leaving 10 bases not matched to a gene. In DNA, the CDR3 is TGCGCCAGCCTCCCTTTGGCGGGGGGAACAGATACGCAGTATTTT. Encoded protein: CASLPLAGGTDTQYF.

The CDR3 region is CASSVEETGRTGELFF. The CDR3 DNA sequence: TGTGCCAGCAGCGTAGAAGAGACAGGGCGCACCGGGGAGCTGTTTTTT. The chain is built from TRBV9 and TRBJ2-2; 7 bases are a match to TRBD1. J lost 4 bases, V lost 0 bases, and 6 bases had no gene match. Germline CDR1 reads SGDLS; CDR2 reads YYNGEE. CDR3 size: 16 residues.

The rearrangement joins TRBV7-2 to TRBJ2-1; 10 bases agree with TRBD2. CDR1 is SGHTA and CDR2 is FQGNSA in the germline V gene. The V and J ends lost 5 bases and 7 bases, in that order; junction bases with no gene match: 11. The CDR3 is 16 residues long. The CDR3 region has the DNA TGTGCCAGCAGCCCCCGCCTAGCGGGAGTTCGTAATGAGCAGTTCTTC. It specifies CASSPRLAGVRNEQFF.

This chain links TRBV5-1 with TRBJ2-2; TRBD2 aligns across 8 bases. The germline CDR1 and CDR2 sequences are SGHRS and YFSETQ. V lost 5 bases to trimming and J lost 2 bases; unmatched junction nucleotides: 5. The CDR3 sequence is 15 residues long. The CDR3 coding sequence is TGCGCCAGCAGGCCGGGGGGGACCAACACCGGGGAGCTGTTTTTT. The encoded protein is CASRPGGTNTGELFF.

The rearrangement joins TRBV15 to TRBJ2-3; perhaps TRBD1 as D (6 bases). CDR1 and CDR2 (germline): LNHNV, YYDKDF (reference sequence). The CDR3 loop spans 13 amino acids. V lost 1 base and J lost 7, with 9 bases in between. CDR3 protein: CATSRGGQNTQYF. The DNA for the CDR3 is TGTGCCACCAGCAGAGGAGGACAGAATACGCAGTATTTT. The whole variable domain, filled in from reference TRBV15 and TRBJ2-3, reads DAMVIQNPRYQVTQFGKPVTLSCSQTLNHNVMYWYQQKSSQAPKLLFHYYDKDFNNEADTPDNFQSRRPNTSFCFLDIRSPGLGDTAMYLCATSRGGQNTQYFGPGTRLTVL.

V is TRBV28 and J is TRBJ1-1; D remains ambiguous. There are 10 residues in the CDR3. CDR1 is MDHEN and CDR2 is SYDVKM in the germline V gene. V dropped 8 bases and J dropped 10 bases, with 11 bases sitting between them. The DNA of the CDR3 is TGTGCCAGCCGTGGAGGGCTAGCTTTCTTT. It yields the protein CASRGGLAFF. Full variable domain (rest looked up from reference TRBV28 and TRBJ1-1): DVKVTQSSRYLVKRTGEKVFLECVQDMDHENMFWYRQDPGLGLRLIYFSYDVKMKEKGDIPEGYSVSREKKERFSLILESASTNQTSMYLCASRGGLAFFGQGTRLTVV.

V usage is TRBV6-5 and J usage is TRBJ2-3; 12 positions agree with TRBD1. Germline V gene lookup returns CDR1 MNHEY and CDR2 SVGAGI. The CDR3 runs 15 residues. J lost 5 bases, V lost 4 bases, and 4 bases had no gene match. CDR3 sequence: CASSWGQGAGDTQYF. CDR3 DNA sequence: TGTGCCAGCAGTTGGGGACAGGGGGCAGGAGATACGCAGTATTTT.

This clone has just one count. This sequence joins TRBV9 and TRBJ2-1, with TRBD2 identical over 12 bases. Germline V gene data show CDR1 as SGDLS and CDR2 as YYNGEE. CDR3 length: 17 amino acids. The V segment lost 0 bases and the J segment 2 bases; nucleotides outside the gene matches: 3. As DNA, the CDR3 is TGTGCCAGCAGCGTAGGGCTAGCGGGAGGGCCCTACAATGAGCAGTTCTTC. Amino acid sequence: CASSVGLAGGPYNEQFF.

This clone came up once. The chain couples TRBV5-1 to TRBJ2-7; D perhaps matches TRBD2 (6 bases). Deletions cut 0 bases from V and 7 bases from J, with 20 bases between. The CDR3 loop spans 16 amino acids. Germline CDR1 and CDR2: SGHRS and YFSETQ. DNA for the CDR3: TGCGCCAGCAGCTTGGAGGGTGCCGGGACTGCCCAGGAGCAGTACTTC. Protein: CASSLEGAGTAQEQYF.

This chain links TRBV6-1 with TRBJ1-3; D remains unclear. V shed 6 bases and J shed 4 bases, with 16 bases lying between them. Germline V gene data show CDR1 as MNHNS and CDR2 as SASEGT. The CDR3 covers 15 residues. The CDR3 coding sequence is TGTGCCAGCAGCGCCTACCGGGAGGAGGGAAACACCATATATTTT. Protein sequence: CASSAYREEGNTIYF.

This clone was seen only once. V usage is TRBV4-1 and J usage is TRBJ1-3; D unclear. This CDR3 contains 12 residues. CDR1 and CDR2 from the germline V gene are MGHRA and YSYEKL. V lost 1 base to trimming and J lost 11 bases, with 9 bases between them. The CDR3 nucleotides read TGCGCCAGCAGCCAAGGGGCGACATCCATATATTTT. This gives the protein CASSQGATSIYF.

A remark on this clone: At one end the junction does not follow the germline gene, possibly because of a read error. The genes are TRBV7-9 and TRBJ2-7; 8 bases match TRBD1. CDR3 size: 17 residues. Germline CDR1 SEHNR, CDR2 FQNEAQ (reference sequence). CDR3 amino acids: CASSFQFFGTGSSEQYF. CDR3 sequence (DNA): TGTGCCAGCAGTTTCCAATTTTTCGGGACAGGTTCCTCCGAGCAGTACTTC.

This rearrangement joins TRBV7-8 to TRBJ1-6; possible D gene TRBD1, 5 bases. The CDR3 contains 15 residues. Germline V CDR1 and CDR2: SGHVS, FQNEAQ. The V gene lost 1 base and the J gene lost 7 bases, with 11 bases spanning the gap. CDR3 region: CASSLVAGYNSPLHF. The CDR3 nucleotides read TGTGCCAGCAGCTTAGTGGCAGGGTACAATTCACCCCTCCACTTT.

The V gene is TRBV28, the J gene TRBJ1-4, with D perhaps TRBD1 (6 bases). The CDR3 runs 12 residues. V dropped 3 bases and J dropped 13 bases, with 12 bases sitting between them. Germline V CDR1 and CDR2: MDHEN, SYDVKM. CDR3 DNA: TGTGCCAGCAGTTTGCCGGGACAAAGACTGTTTTTT. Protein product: CASSLPGQRLFF.

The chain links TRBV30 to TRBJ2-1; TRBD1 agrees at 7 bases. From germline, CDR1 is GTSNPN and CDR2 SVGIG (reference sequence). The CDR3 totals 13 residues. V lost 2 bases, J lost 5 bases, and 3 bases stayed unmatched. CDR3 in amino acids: CAWSPGTDNEQFF. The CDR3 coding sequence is TGTGCCTGGAGTCCCGGGACAGACAATGAGCAGTTCTTC.

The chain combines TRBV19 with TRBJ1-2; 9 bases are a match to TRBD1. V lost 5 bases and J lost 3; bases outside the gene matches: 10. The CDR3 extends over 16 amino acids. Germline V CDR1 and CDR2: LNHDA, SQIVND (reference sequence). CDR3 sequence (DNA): TGTGCCAGTAGTCCCACCGGGACAGGGAGGGACTATGGCTACACCTTC. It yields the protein CASSPTGTGRDYGYTF.

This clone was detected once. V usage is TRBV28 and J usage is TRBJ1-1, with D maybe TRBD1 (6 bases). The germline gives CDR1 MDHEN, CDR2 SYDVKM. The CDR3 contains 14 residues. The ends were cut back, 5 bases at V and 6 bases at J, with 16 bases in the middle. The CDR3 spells CASSPLDSIAEAFF. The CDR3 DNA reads TGTGCCAGCAGTCCTCTGGACAGTATTGCTGAAGCTTTCTTT.

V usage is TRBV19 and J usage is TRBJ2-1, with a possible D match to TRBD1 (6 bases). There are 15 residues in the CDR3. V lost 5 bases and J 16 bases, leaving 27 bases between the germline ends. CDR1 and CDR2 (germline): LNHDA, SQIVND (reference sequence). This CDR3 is CASSPSGQHAVPLFF. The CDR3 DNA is TGTGCCAGTAGTCCCTCTGGACAGCATGCTGTACCTCTCTTCTTC. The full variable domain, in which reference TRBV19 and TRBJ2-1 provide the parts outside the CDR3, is DGGITQSPKYLFRKEGQNVTLSCEQNLNHDAMYWYRQDPGQGLRLIYYSQIVNDFQKGDIAEGYSVSREKKESFPLTVTSAQKNPTAFYLCASSPSGQHAVPLFFGPGTRLTVL.

The CDR3 DNA is TGCAGCGTTTTGGGACAGGCGAACTACGAGCAGTACTTC. Amino acid sequence: CSVLGQANYEQYF. The chain recombines TRBV29-1 with TRBJ2-5; TRBD1 matches 8 bases. The end of the DNA is better explained by TRBJ2-7, so the J call may be wrong. This CDR3 is 13 amino acids long. CDR1 and CDR2 (germline): SQVTM, ANQGSEA.

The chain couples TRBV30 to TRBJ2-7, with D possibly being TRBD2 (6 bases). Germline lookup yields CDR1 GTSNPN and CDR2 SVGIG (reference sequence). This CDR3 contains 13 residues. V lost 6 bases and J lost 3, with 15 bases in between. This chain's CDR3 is CACTSTGDYEQYF. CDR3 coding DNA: TGTGCCTGTACGTCTACGGGAGACTACGAGCAGTACTTC.

For the CDR3, the DNA is TGTGCCAGCAGTTCCGGACAGGGGAATCCCTACGAGCAGTACTTC. Translating gives CASSSGQGNPYEQYF. The chain joins TRBV6-6 to TRBJ2-7; 9 bases align to TRBD1. CDR3 size: 15 residues. CDR1 is MNHNY, CDR2 SVGAGI, per germline (reference sequence). Losses at the gene ends were 4 bases for V and 2 bases for J; bases not matched to a gene: 6.

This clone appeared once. The CDR3 nucleotides are TGTGCCAGCAGCGTAGGGCCGGGGGGGATGAACACTGAAGCTTTCTTT. Translating it yields CASSVGPGGMNTEAFF. The chain employs TRBV9 and TRBJ1-1; maybe TRBD1 (5 bases). The CDR3 runs to 16 residues. The germline gives CDR1 SGDLS, CDR2 YYNGEE. Trimming removed 0 bases at V and 0 bases at J, with 12 bases between.

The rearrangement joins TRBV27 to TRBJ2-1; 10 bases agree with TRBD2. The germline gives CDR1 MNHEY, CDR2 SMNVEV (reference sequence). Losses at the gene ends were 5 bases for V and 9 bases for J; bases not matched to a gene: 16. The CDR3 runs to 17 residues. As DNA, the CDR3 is TGTGCCAGCAGTGAAAGGACTAGCGGCCAGAAGGGGAGTGAGCAGTTCTTC. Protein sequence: CASSERTSGQKGSEQFF.

CDR3 sequence (DNA): TGCGCCAGCAGCTCTGACACCGGGATTATCAACTATGGCTACACCTTC. Residues: CASSSDTGIINYGYTF. The chain couples TRBV5-1 to TRBJ1-2; D uncertain. The germline V gene encodes CDR1 SGHRS and CDR2 YFSETQ. Deletions cut 3 bases from V and 2 bases from J, with 17 bases between. This CDR3 is built from 16 residues.

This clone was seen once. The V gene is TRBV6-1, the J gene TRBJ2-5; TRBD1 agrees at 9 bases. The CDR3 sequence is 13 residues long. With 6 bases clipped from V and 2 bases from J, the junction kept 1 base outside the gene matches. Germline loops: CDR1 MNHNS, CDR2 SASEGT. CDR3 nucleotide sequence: TGTGCCAGCAGGGGACAGGGACAAGAGACCCAGTACTTC. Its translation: CASRGQGQETQYF.